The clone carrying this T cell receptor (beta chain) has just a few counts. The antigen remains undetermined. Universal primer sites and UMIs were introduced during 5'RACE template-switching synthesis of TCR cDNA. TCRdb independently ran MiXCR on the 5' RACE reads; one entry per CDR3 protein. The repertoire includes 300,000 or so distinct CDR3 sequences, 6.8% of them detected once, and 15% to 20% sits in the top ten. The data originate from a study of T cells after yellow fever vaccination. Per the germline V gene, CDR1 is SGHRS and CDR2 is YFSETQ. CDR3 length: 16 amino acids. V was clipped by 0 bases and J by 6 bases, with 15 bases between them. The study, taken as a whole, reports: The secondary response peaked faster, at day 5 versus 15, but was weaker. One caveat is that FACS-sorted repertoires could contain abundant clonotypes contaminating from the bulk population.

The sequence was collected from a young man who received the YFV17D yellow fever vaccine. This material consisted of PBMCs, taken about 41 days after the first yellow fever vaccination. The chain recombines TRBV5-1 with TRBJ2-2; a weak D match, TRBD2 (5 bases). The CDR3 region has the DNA TGCGCCAGCAGCTTGGGGACTTCGGGTCTCGCCGGGGAGCTGTTTTTT. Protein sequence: CASSLGTSGLAGELFF.